These 22 T cell receptor beta chains came from one sample sequenced in a study of shared clonotypes between healthy human individuals. Sequenced by immunoSEQ multiplex PCR; TCRdb stores in-frame clones only, minus some. In the table there are 1.6 million or so clones, about 98.5% of which are singletons. Sequencing was done on a sample of naive CD4+ T cells sorted from blood. Subset in this sample: CD45RA+ positively selected. All receptors derive from a young man in good health.

For this clone: The identical CDR3 is also encoded by other nucleotide sequences in the sample. This chain joins TRBV19 and TRBJ2-7, with 7 bases aligning to TRBD2. Trimming at V came to 3 bases and at J to 0 bases, leaving 2 bases not matched to a gene. Germline V gives CDR1 LNHDA, CDR2 SQIVND (reference sequence). The CDR3 extends over 14 amino acids. The CDR3 loop reads CASSMGGSSYEQYF. In nucleotides, the CDR3 is TGTGCCAGTAGTATGGGGGGGAGCTCCTACGAGCAGTACTTC.

The CDR3 DNA follows: TGTGCCAGCTCACCACTTAGGGCTAGCGGGAGCACAGATACGCAGTATTTT. Translating it yields CASSPLRASGSTDTQYF. The chain is built from TRBV18 and TRBJ2-3, with 8 bases fitting TRBD2. The CDR3 extends over 17 amino acids. Germline trimming cut 1 base from V and 0 bases from J; bases unmatched to any gene: 6. Germline loops: CDR1 KGHSH, CDR2 LQKENI.

The chain couples TRBV11-3 to TRBJ2-3; 7 bases fit TRBD2. This CDR3 is built from 15 residues. The V segment lost 5 bases and the J segment 3 bases; nucleotides outside the gene matches: 8. CDR1 and CDR2 from the germline V gene are SGHNT and YENEEA. CDR3 coding DNA: TGTGCCAGCAGCGTTGGCGGGGGACGGACAGATACGCAGTATTTT. It translates to CASSVGGGRTDTQYF.

The V and J genes are TRBV11-3 and TRBJ2-1; 8 positions agree with TRBD1. Trimming took 3 bases from V and 6 from J; bases not matched to a gene: 10. There are 16 residues in the CDR3. Germline CDR1 and CDR2: SGHNT and YENEEA. The CDR3 region has the DNA TGTGCCAGCAGCTTCTATGGGACAGGTGTTAGCAATGAGCAGTTCTTC. Translating it yields CASSFYGTGVSNEQFF.

This clone occurred once. The chain has TRBV5-5 and TRBJ1-2; TRBD1 matches at 7 bases. Unmatched junction bases numbered 12, after V lost 3 bases and J lost 7 bases. The CDR3 has 15 residues. Per germline, CDR1 SGHKS and CDR2 YYEKEE (reference sequence). CDR3 protein: CASSSTGALRIGYTF. The CDR3 nucleotides are TGTGCCAGCAGCTCAACAGGGGCCCTCCGGATTGGCTACACCTTC. The entire variable domain, with the rest obtained from reference TRBV5-5 and TRBJ1-2, is as follows: DAGVTQSPTHLIKTRGQQVTLRCSPISGHKSVSWYQQVLGQGPQFIFQYYEKEERGRGNFPDRFSARQFPNYSSELNVNALLLGDSALYLCASSSTGALRIGYTFGSGTRLTVV.

The chain recombines TRBV7-8 with TRBJ2-1, with D perhaps matching TRBD2 (5 bases). Per germline, CDR1 SGHVS and CDR2 FQNEAQ. The CDR3 is made up of 15 amino acids. V dropped 5 bases and J dropped 4 bases, with 15 bases sitting between them. Here the CDR3 reads CASSRERGLYNEQFF. CDR3 DNA sequence: TGTGCCAGCAGCAGGGAACGAGGACTTTACAATGAGCAGTTCTTC.

The chain employs TRBV7-9 and TRBJ2-5; D ambiguous. The CDR3 contains 11 residues. Trimming took 3 bases from V and 8 from J, leaving 7 bases between them. Germline assignment: CDR1 SEHNR and CDR2 FQNEAQ (reference sequence). The CDR3 nucleotides are TGTGCCAGCAGCTTTAGCCTTACCCAGTACTTC. This encodes CASSFSLTQYF.

The chain is built from TRBV6-1 and TRBJ2-7; the match to TRBD1 covers 9 bases. V was clipped by 4 bases and J by 7 bases; unmatched bases: 11. In germline, CDR1 is MNHNS, CDR2 SASEGT. The CDR3 has 15 residues. The CDR3 is CASSGSGTGMGEQYF. The CDR3, as DNA: TGTGCCAGCAGTGGATCCGGGACAGGGATGGGGGAGCAGTACTTC.

The CDR3 sequence: CASSFLYGGITDTQYF. CDR3 DNA sequence: TGTGCCAGCAGCTTCCTCTATGGCGGGATCACAGATACGCAGTATTTT. The chain couples TRBV5-6 to TRBJ2-3, with D possibly matching TRBD2 (6 bases). The CDR3 has 16 amino acids. Germline CDR1 and CDR2: SGHDT and YYEEEE. V gave up 2 bases and J gave up 2 bases, with 15 bases separating them. The full variable domain, with the rest looked up from reference TRBV5-6 and TRBJ2-3, is DAGVTQSPTHLIKTRGQQVTLRCSPKSGHDTVSWYQQALGQGPQFIFQYYEEEERQRGNFPDRFSGHQFPNYSSELNVNALLLGDSALYLCASSFLYGGITDTQYFGPGTRLTVL.

This chain connects TRBV7-2 to TRBJ2-7; 9 bases map to TRBD1. The ends lost 2 bases at V and 2 bases at J; junction bases unmatched: 7. Per germline, CDR1 SGHTA and CDR2 FQGNSA. This CDR3 region has 16 residues. CDR3 region: CASSLRSGQGPYEQYF. The CDR3 region has the DNA TGTGCCAGCAGCTTACGCTCGGGACAGGGACCCTACGAGCAGTACTTC.

The genes are TRBV10-3 and TRBJ2-1; D gene unclear. Germline CDR1 reads ENHRY; CDR2 reads SYGVKD. The CDR3 has 15 residues. V was trimmed by 3 bases and J by 0 bases, leaving 9 bases between them. The DNA of the CDR3 is TGTGCCATCAGTGAAGACCTTAGCTCCTACAATGAGCAGTTCTTC. This codes for CAISEDLSSYNEQFF.

Remarks on this clone: Different DNA sequences within this sample yield the same CDR3. The CDR3 region is CSVAGNYGYTF. CDR3 coding DNA: TGCAGCGTTGCGGGGAACTATGGCTACACCTTC. The chain uses TRBV29-1 and TRBJ1-2; D gene uncertain. The V and J ends lost 4 bases and 2 bases respectively, with 5 bases between them. There are 11 residues in the CDR3. CDR1 and CDR2 from the germline V gene are SQVTM and ANQGSEA.

V is TRBV19 and J is TRBJ2-2; 7 bases are a match to TRBD1. V was clipped by 3 bases and J by 6 bases; unmatched bases: 4. CDR3 length equals 14 residues. Germline-derived CDR1 and CDR2 are LNHDA and SQIVND (reference sequence). CDR3 DNA: TGTGCCAGTAGTATCCTCGGGACAGCCGGGGAGCTGTTTTTT. Amino acid sequence: CASSILGTAGELFF.

The chain couples TRBV7-8 to TRBJ2-3, with D tentatively TRBD2 (6 bases). Trimming pared 1 base from V and 5 bases from J, leaving 10 bases between. The CDR3 runs to 14 residues. Germline-derived CDR1 and CDR2 are SGHVS and FQNEAQ. The CDR3 spells CASSLVPAGDTQYF. In nucleotides, the CDR3 is TGTGCCAGCAGCTTAGTCCCAGCGGGAGATACGCAGTATTTT.

V and J are TRBV18 and TRBJ2-7; 8 bases fit TRBD2. Germline CDR1 reads KGHSH; CDR2 reads LQKENI. The CDR3 is 14 residues long. V shed 1 base and J 8 bases; nucleotides not matched to a gene: 7. The CDR3: CASSPLSSGDKQYF. The CDR3 nucleotides are TGTGCCAGCTCACCACTAAGTAGCGGGGACAAGCAGTACTTC.

This chain uses TRBV6-5 with TRBJ1-5; D is undetermined. Trimming pared 0 bases from V and 7 bases from J, leaving 10 bases between. Germline values: CDR1 MNHEY, CDR2 SVGAGI. This CDR3 comprises 14 residues. The CDR3 DNA reads TGTGCCAGCAGTTACTCGGTTGAAACCCAGCCCCAGCATTTT. This encodes CASSYSVETQPQHF.

The V and J genes are TRBV4-2 and TRBJ2-1; 7 bases line up with TRBD2. CDR1 and CDR2 from the germline V gene are LGHNA and YNFKEQ. CDR3 length: 16 residues. Unmatched junction bases numbered 12, after V lost 1 base and J lost 9 bases. The DNA for the CDR3 is TGTGCCAGCAGCCAAGTTGGCGGGAGAAGTCAGGGTGAGCAGTTCTTC. Its protein is CASSQVGGRSQGEQFF.

V usage is TRBV5-8 and J usage is TRBJ2-7; TRBD1 matches 11 bases. The CDR3 is made up of 13 amino acids. The junction had 2 bases not matched to a gene; V was cut back by 5 bases and J by 4 bases. Germline-derived CDR1 and CDR2 are SGHTS and YDEGEE. This CDR3 reads CASRWDRGYEQYF. The CDR3, as DNA: TGTGCCAGCAGATGGGACAGGGGGTACGAGCAGTACTTC.

The gene calls are TRBV28 and TRBJ2-1; the D is unclear. Germline V gives CDR1 MDHEN, CDR2 SYDVKM. This CDR3 comprises 14 residues. V lost 2 bases to trimming and J lost 8 bases, with 13 bases between them. The CDR3 DNA is TGTGCCAGCAGTTTAACGGTTGGGGTGCATGAGCAGTTCTTC. Protein product: CASSLTVGVHEQFF. Full variable domain (outside the CDR3, taken from reference TRBV28 and TRBJ2-1): DVKVTQSSRYLVKRTGEKVFLECVQDMDHENMFWYRQDPGLGLRLIYFSYDVKMKEKGDIPEGYSVSREKKERFSLILESASTNQTSMYLCASSLTVGVHEQFFGPGTRLTVL.

V is TRBV11-2 and J is TRBJ1-2, with D hard to call. CDR3 length: 13 amino acids. Trimming took off 2 bases at V and 9 bases at J, with 13 bases between the two ends. Looked up from germline, CDR1 is SGHAT and CDR2 is FQNNGV. The CDR3 coding sequence is TGTGCCAGCAGCTTAAAACCCCACCGGAGCTACACCTTC. Its translation: CASSLKPHRSYTF.

The chain uses TRBV10-3 and TRBJ2-3; D gene uncertain. CDR1 is ENHRY and CDR2 is SYGVKD in the germline V gene. Trimming removed 0 bases from V and 4 bases from J, with 2 bases in between. This CDR3 has 12 residues. The chain's CDR3 is CAISESPDTQYF. The CDR3 coding sequence is TGTGCCATCAGTGAGTCCCCAGATACGCAGTATTTT.

This chain uses TRBV6-1 with TRBJ2-1; 9 nucleotides agree with TRBD2. Germline lookup yields CDR1 MNHNS and CDR2 SASEGT. Trimming took 6 bases from V and 4 from J; bases not matched to a gene: 7. The CDR3 has 15 residues. The DNA for the CDR3 is TGTGCCAGCAGCCGGGCGGGAGGGTTTTACAATGAGCAGTTCTTC. Translated, it gives CASSRAGGFYNEQFF.